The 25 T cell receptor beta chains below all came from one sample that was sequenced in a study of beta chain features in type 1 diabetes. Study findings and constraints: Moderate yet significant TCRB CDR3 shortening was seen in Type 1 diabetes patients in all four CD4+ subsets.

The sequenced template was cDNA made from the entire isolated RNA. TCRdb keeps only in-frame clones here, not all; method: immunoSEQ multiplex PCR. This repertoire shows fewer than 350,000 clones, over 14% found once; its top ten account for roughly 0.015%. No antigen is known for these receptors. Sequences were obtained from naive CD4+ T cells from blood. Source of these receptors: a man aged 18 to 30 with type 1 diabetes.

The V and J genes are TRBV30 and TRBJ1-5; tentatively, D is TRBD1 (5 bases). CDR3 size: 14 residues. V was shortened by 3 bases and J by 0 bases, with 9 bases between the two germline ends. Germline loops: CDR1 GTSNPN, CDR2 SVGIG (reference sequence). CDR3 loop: CAWSSGLSNQPQHF. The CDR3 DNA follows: TGTGCCTGGAGCTCAGGGCTTAGCAATCAGCCCCAGCATTTT. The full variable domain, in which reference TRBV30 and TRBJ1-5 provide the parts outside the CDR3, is SQTIHQWPATLVQPVGSPLSLECTVEGTSNPNLYWYRQAAGRGLQLLFYSVGIGQISSEVPQNLSASRPQDRQFILSSKKLLLSDSGFYLCAWSSGLSNQPQHFGDGTRLSIL.

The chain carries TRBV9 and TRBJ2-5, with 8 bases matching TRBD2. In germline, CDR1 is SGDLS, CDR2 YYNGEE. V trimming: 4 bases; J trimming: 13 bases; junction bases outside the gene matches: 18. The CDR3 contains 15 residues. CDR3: CASSTTSGSFPHRYF. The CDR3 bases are TGTGCCAGCAGCACAACTAGCGGTTCTTTTCCTCACCGGTACTTC.

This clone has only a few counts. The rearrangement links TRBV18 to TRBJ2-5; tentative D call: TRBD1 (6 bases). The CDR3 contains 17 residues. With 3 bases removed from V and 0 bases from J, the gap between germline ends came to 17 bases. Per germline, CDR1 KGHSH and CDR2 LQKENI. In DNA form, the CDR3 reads TGTGCCAGCTCACCCGGACAGCCGGGGACGAACCAAGAGACCCAGTACTTC. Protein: CASSPGQPGTNQETQYF.

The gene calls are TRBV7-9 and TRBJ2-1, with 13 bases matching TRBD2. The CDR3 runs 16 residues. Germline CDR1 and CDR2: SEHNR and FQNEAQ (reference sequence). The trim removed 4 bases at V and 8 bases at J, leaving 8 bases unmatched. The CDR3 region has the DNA TGTGCCAGCAGCTCCGCGACTAGCGGGAGGTCTTATGAGCAGTTCTTC. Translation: CASSSATSGRSYEQFF. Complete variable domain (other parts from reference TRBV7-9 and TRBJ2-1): DTGVSQNPRHKITKRGQNVTFRCDPISEHNRLYWYRQTLGQGPEFLTYFQNEAQLEKSRLLSDRFSAERPKGSFSTLEIQRTEQGDSAMYLCASSSATSGRSYEQFFGPGTRLTVL.

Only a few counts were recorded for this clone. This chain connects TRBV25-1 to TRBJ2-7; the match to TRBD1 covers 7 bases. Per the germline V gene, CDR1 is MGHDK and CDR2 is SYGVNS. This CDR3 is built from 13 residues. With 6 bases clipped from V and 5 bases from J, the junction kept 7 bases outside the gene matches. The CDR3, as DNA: TGTGCCAGCAGGGAGACAGGGATCCACGAGCAGTACTTC. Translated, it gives CASRETGIHEQYF.

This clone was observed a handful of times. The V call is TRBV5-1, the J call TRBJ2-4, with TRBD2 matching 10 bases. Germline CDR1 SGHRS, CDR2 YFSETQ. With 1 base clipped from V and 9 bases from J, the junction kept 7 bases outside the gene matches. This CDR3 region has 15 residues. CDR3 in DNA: TGCGCCAGCAGCTTGCATACTAGCGGGAAGCGCATTCAGTACTTC. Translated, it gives CASSLHTSGKRIQYF.

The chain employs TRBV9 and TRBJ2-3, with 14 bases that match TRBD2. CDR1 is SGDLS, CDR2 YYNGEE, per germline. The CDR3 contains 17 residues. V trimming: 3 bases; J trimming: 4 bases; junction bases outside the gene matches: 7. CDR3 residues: CASSARLAGGPSDTQYF. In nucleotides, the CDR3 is TGTGCCAGCAGCGCACGACTAGCGGGAGGGCCCTCAGATACGCAGTATTTT.

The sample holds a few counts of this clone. The CDR3 reads CASSQGTGGNIQYF. DNA for the CDR3: TGCGCCAGCAGCCAAGGGACAGGGGGCAACATTCAGTACTTC. The chain combines TRBV5-1 with TRBJ2-4; TRBD1 matches at 12 bases. Germline V gene data show CDR1 as SGHRS and CDR2 as YFSETQ. The CDR3 runs 14 residues. The J segment lost 7 bases and the V segment lost 4 bases, leaving 3 bases of the junction unmatched.

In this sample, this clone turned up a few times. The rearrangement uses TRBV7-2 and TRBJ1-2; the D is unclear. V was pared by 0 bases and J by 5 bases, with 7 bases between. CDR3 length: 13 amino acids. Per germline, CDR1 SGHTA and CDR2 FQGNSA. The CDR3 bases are TGTGCCAGCAGCTTAGCCCGGGGATATGGCTACACCTTC. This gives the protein CASSLARGYGYTF.

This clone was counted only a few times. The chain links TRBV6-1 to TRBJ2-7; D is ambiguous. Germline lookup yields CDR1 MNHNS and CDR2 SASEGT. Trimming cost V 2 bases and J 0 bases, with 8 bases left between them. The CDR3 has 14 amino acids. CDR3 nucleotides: TGTGCCAGCAGTGAAAGAGACACCTCCTACGAGCAGTACTTC. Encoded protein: CASSERDTSYEQYF.

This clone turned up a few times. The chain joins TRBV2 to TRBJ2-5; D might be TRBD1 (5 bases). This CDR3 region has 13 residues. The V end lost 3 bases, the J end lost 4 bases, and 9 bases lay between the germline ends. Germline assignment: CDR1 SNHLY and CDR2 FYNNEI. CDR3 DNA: TGTGCCAGCAGTGAGGGGCTCGGAGAGACCCAGTACTTC. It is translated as CASSEGLGETQYF. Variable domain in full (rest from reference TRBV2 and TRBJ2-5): EPEVTQTPSHQVTQMGQEVILRCVPISNHLYFYWYRQILGQKVEFLVSFYNNEISEKSEIFDDQFSVERPDGSNFTLKIRSTKLEDSAMYFCASSEGLGETQYFGPGTRLLVL.

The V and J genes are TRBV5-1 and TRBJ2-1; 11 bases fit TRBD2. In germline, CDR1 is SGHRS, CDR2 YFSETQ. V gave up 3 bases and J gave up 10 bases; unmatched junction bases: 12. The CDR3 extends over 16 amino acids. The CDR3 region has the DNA TGCGCCAGCAGCTACCATTTAGCGGGAGGGCCTCAGGAGCAGTTCTTC. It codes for CASSYHLAGGPQEQFF.

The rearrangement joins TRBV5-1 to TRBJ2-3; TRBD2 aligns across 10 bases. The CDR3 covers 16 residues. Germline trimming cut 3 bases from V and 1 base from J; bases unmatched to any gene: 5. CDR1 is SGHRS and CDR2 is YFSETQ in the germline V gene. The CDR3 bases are TGCGCCAGCAGCTCCCTAACTAGCGGGGGCACAGATACGCAGTATTTT. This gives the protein CASSSLTSGGTDTQYF.

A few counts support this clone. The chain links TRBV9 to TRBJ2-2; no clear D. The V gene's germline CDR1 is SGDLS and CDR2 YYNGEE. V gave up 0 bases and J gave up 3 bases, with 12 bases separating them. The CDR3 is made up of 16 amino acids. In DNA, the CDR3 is TGTGCCAGCAGCGTAGATCTTGACTCTGACACCGGGGAGCTGTTTTTT. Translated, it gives CASSVDLDSDTGELFF.

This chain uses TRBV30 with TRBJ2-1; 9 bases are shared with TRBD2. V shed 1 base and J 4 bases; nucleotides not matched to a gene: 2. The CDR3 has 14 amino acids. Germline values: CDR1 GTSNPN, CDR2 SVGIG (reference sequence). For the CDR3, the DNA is TGTGCCTGGAGTGGACTAGCGGTATACAATGAGCAGTTCTTC. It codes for CAWSGLAVYNEQFF.

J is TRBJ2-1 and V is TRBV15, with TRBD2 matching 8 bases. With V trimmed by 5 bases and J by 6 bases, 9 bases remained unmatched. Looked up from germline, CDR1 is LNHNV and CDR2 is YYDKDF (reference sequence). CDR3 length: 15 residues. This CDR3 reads CATSGGTRGPNEQFF. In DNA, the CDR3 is TGTGCCACCAGCGGCGGGACTAGAGGGCCCAATGAGCAGTTCTTC.

The CDR3 coding sequence is TGTGCCAGCGGGCCCAGGGGTGAAAACATTCAGTACTTC. It encodes CASGPRGENIQYF. V is TRBV7-2 and J is TRBJ2-4; perhaps TRBD1 as D (6 bases). CDR1 and CDR2 from the germline V gene are SGHTA and FQGNSA. The CDR3 contains 13 residues. The ends were cut back, 8 bases at V and 5 bases at J, with 13 bases in the middle. Looking up the rest from reference TRBV7-2 and TRBJ2-4 gives the full variable domain: GAGVSQSPSNKVTEKGKDVELRCDPISGHTALYWYRQSLGQGLEFLIYFQGNSAPDKSGLPSDRFSAERTGGSVSTLTIQRTQQEDSAVYLCASGPRGENIQYFGAGTRLSVL.

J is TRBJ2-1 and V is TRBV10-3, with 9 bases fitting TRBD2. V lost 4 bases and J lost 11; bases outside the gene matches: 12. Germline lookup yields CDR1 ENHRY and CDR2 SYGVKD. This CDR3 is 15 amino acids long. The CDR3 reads CAISGESGGYIKQFF. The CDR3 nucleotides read TGTGCCATCAGTGGGGAGAGCGGGGGGTATATTAAGCAGTTCTTC.

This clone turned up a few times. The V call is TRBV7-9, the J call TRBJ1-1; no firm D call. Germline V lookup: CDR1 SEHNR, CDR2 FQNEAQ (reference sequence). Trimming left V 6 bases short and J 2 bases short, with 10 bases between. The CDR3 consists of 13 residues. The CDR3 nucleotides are TGTGCCAGCAGTACACAGAGCAACACTGAAGCTTTCTTT. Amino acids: CASSTQSNTEAFF. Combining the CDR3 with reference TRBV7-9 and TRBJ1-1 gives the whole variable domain DTGVSQNPRHKITKRGQNVTFRCDPISEHNRLYWYRQTLGQGPEFLTYFQNEAQLEKSRLLSDRFSAERPKGSFSTLEIQRTEQGDSAMYLCASSTQSNTEAFFGQGTRLTVV.

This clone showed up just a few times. The CDR3 region has the DNA TGTGCCGCCAGCCGGGACATAAACTACGAGCAGTACTTC. This sequence encodes CAASRDINYEQYF. The genes are TRBV10-3 and TRBJ2-7; weak D call: TRBD1 (6 bases). The CDR3 runs 13 residues. Trimming removed 11 bases at V and 3 bases at J, with 17 bases between. The V gene's germline CDR1 is ENHRY and CDR2 SYGVKD.

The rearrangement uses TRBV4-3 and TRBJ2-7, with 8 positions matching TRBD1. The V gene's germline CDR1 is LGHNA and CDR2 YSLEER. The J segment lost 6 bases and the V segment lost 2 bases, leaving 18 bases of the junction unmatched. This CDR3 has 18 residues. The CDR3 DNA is TGCGCCAGCAGCCAACGGGACAGGCATCGTCTTCAGGGACTCGAGCAGTACTTC. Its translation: CASSQRDRHRLQGLEQYF.

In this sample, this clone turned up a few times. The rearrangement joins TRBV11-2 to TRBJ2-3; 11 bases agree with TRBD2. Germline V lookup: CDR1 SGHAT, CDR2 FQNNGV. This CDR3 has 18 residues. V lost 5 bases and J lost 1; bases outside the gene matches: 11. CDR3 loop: CASSLVAGGRRRTDTQYF. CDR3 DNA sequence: TGTGCCAGCAGCCTTGTAGCGGGGGGGCGTAGACGCACAGATACGCAGTATTTT.

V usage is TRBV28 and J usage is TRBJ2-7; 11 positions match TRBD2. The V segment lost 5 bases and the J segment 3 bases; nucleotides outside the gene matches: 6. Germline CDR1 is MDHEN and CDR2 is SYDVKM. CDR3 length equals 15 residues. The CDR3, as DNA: TGTGCCAGCAGTATACCCCTAGCGGGGGGCTACGAGCAGTACTTC. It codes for CASSIPLAGGYEQYF. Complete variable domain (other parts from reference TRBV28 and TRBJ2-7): DVKVTQSSRYLVKRTGEKVFLECVQDMDHENMFWYRQDPGLGLRLIYFSYDVKMKEKGDIPEGYSVSREKKERFSLILESASTNQTSMYLCASSIPLAGGYEQYFGPGTRLTVT.

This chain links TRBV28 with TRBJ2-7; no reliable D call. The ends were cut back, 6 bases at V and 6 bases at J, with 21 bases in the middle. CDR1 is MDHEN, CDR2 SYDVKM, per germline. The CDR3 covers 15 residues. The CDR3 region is CASSSLANPSGEQYF. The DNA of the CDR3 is TGTGCCAGCAGCTCCCTGGCGAATCCCTCGGGCGAGCAGTACTTC.

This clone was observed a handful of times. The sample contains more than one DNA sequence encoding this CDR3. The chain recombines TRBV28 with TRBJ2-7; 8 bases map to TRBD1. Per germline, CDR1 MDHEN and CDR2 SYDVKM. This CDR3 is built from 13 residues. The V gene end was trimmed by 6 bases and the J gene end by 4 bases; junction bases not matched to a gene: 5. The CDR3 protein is CASRPGGTYEQYF. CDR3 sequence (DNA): TGTGCCAGCAGACCAGGGGGCACATACGAGCAGTACTTC.